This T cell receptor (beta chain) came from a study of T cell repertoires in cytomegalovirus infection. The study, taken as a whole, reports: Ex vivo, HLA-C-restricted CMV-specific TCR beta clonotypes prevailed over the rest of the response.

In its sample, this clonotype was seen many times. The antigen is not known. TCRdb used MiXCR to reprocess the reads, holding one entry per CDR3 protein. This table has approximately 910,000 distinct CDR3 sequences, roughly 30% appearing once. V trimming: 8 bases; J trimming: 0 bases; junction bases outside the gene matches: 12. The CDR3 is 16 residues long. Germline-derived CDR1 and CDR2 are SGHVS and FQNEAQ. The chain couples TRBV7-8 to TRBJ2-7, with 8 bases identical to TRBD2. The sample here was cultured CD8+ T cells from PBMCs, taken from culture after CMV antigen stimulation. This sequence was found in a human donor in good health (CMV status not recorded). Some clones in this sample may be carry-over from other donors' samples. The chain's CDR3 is CASSVPVSGDSYEQYF. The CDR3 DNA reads TGTGCCAGCTCCGTCCCCGTTAGCGGGGACTCCTACGAGCAGTACTTC.